This paragraph reports one T cell receptor beta chain. Primers included in the PCR were 60 Vbeta and 13 Jbeta primers. Profiling relied on immunoSEQ multiplex PCR, and the TCRdb table lists in-frame clones only, not all of them. The sample comprises 130,000 or so clones, 70% to 80% of which are singletons, and less than 4% rests with the top ten. CDR1 is MGHRA and CDR2 is YSYEKL in the germline V gene. V lost 2 bases, J lost 10 bases, and 8 bases stayed unmatched. The CDR3 runs 15 residues. This record comes from a study of cytomegalovirus exposure and HLA in healthy donors. This sequence was found in a man aged 25 to 40 in good health and CMV-seronegative. The chain links TRBV4-1 to TRBJ2-4, with 10 bases lining up with TRBD2. Sample: PBMCs. CDR3: CASSQPSGGAGIQYF. The CDR3 DNA reads as TGCGCCAGCAGCCAACCCAGCGGGGGGGCGGGGATTCAGTACTTC.